The 9 T cell receptor beta chains reported below all come from one sample, sequenced in a study of shared clonotypes between healthy human individuals. Assay: immunoSEQ multiplex PCR; the TCRdb copy retains only in-frame clones and omits some. The repertoire consists of around 2,000,000 clones, with approximately 94% occurring once and the leading ten covering more than 1.5%. Naive CD8 cells lacked CD45RO and underwent positive selection for CCR7, leaving out terminally differentiated effector memory CD45RA+ cells. Sequencing used naive CD8+ T cells from PBMCs. The receptors shown here come from a man aged 18 to 29 in good health. Some clones in this sample may be carry-over from other donors' samples.

This rearrangement joins TRBV18 to TRBJ2-7; 10 nucleotides align to TRBD2. Germline lookup yields CDR1 KGHSH and CDR2 LQKENI. With V trimmed by 3 bases and J by 3 bases, 5 bases remained unmatched. The CDR3 loop spans 15 amino acids. This CDR3 reads CASSPDLAGDYEQYF. CDR3 sequence (DNA): TGTGCCAGCTCACCGGATCTAGCGGGAGACTACGAGCAGTACTTC. The full variable domain, its missing parts supplied by reference TRBV18 and TRBJ2-7, is NAGVMQNPRHLVRRRGQEARLRCSPMKGHSHVYWYRQLPEEGLKFMVYLQKENIIDESGMPKERFSAEFPKEGPSILRIQQVVRGDSAAYFCASSPDLAGDYEQYFGPGTRLTVT.

This chain uses TRBV27 with TRBJ2-1; D possibly corresponds to TRBD2 (5 bases). The CDR3 loop spans 13 amino acids. Germline V gene sequence: CDR1 MNHEY, CDR2 SMNVEV (reference sequence). Trimming took 4 bases from V and 3 from J, leaving 7 bases between them. The CDR3 nucleotides read TGTGCCAGCAGTTATGGACTCTACAATGAGCAGTTCTTC. It yields the protein CASSYGLYNEQFF.

The chain recombines TRBV5-6 with TRBJ1-1, with 10 bases fitting TRBD1. This CDR3 has 14 amino acids. From germline, CDR1 is SGHDT and CDR2 YYEEEE. V lost 2 bases, J lost 4 bases, and 2 bases stayed unmatched. The CDR3 spells CASSLGQGVTEAFF. The CDR3 nucleotides read TGTGCCAGCAGCTTAGGACAGGGGGTCACTGAAGCTTTCTTT.

This clone has just one count. The chain joins TRBV7-9 to TRBJ2-7, with 9 bases fitting TRBD1. The CDR3 is 16 amino acids. Germline CDR1 SEHNR, CDR2 FQNEAQ (reference sequence). Unmatched junction bases numbered 13, after V lost 5 bases and J lost 5 bases. CDR3 nucleotides: TGTGCCAGCAGCCCAGAATCCGGGACAGGGACTAACGAGCAGTACTTC. It encodes CASSPESGTGTNEQYF.

The gene calls are TRBV27 and TRBJ1-2, with D maybe TRBD1 (5 bases). Germline CDR1 and CDR2: MNHEY and SMNVEV (reference sequence). Deletions cut 1 base from V and 2 bases from J, with 14 bases between. The CDR3 spans 16 residues. In DNA, the CDR3 is TGTGCCAGCAGTTTATTCCCCCAGGGTGAGAACTATGGCTACACCTTC. It encodes CASSLFPQGENYGYTF.

V gene TRBV27 combines with J gene TRBJ2-1; 8 positions match TRBD2. The trim removed 10 bases at V and 7 bases at J, leaving 12 bases unmatched. CDR3 length equals 14 residues. From germline, CDR1 is MNHEY and CDR2 SMNVEV (reference sequence). The CDR3: CATKFSGGMNEQFF. CDR3 DNA sequence: TGTGCCACCAAATTCTCGGGAGGGATGAATGAGCAGTTCTTC.

The chain combines TRBV30 with TRBJ2-2; D is uncertain. CDR1 GTSNPN and CDR2 SVGIG come from the germline V gene (reference sequence). The CDR3 spans 12 residues. Trimming removed 5 bases from V and 4 bases from J, with 8 bases in between. This chain's CDR3 is CAWWRATGELFF. The CDR3 bases are TGTGCCTGGTGGCGTGCCACCGGGGAGCTGTTTTTT.

The genes are TRBV4-2 and TRBJ2-4; maybe TRBD2 (5 bases). Germline V gene sequence: CDR1 LGHNA, CDR2 YNFKEQ. The CDR3 length is 14 residues. Trimming took off 1 base at V and 7 bases at J, with 11 bases between the two ends. The CDR3 sequence: CASSQGPGKNIQYF. DNA of the CDR3: TGTGCCAGCAGCCAAGGTCCGGGGAAGAACATTCAGTACTTC.

This chain connects TRBV9 to TRBJ1-1; D is possibly TRBD1 (6 bases). V dropped 3 bases and J dropped 4 bases, with 13 bases sitting between them. The germline CDR1 and CDR2 sequences are SGDLS and YYNGEE. The CDR3 is 14 amino acids. In DNA, the CDR3 is TGTGCCAGCAGCGATGGGGGGCGCTTCACTGAAGCTTTCTTT. Translating gives CASSDGGRFTEAFF.